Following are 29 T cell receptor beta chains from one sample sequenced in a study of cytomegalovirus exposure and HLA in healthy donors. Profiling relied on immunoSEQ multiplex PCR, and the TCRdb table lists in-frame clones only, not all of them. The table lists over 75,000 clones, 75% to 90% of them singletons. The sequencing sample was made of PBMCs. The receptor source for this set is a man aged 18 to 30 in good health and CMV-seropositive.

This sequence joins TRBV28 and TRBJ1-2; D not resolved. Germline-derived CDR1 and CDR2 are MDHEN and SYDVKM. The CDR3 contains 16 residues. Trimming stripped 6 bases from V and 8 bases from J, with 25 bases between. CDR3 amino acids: CASSSPQVLGGHGYTF. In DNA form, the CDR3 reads TGTGCCAGCAGCTCCCCCCAAGTATTGGGAGGCCACGGCTACACCTTC.

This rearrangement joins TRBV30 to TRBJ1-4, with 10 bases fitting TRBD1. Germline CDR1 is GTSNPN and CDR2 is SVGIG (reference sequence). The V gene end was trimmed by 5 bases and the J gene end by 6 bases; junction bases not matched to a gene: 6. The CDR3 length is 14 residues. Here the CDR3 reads CAWQPGQGYEKLFF. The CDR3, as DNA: TGTGCCTGGCAACCGGGACAGGGGTATGAAAAACTGTTTTTT. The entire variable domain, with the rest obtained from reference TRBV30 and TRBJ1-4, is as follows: SQTIHQWPATLVQPVGSPLSLECTVEGTSNPNLYWYRQAAGRGLQLLFYSVGIGQISSEVPQNLSASRPQDRQFILSSKKLLLSDSGFYLCAWQPGQGYEKLFFGSGTQLSVL.

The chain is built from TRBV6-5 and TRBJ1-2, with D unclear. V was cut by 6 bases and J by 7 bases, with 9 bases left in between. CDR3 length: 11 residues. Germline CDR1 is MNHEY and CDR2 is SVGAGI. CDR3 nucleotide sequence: TGTGCCAGCAGGCGGGATGGTGGCTACACCTTC. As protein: CASRRDGGYTF.

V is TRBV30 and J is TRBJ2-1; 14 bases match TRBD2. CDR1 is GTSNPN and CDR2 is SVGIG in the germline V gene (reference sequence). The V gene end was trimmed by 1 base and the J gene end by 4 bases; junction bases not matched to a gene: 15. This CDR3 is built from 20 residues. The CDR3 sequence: CAWSDRTSGRKGLGYNEQFF. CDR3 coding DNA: TGTGCCTGGAGTGACAGGACTAGCGGGAGGAAGGGGCTGGGGTACAATGAGCAGTTCTTC.

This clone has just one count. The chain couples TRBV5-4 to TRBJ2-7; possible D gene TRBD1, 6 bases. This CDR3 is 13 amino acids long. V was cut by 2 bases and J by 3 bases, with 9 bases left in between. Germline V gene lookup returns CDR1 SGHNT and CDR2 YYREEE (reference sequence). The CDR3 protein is CASSFDRIYEQYV. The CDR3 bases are TGTGCCAGCAGCTTCGACAGGATCTACGAGCAGTACGTC.

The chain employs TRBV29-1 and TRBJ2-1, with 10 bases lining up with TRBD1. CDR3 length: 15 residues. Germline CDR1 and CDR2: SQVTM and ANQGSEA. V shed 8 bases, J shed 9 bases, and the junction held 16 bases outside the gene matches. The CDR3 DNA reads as TGCAGCTCCAAGGGGGGACAGGGGAATTTGGGTGAGCAGTTCTTC. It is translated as CSSKGGQGNLGEQFF.

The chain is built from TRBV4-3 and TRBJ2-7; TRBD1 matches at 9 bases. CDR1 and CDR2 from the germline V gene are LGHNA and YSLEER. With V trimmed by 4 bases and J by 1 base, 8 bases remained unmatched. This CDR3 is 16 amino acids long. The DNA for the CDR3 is TGCGCCAGCAGCCCTTCTACCGGGACAGGGTCCTACGAGCAGTACTTC. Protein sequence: CASSPSTGTGSYEQYF.

CDR3 amino acids: CASSSPDGGQAIYEQYV. In DNA, the CDR3 is TGTGCCAGCAGCTCCCCCGATGGGGGACAGGCAATCTACGAGCAGTACGTC. The rearrangement joins TRBV7-8 to TRBJ2-7, with 8 bases fitting TRBD1. V lost 4 bases, J lost 3 bases, and 14 bases stayed unmatched. The CDR3 is 17 amino acids. Germline V gene lookup returns CDR1 SGHVS and CDR2 FQNEAQ.

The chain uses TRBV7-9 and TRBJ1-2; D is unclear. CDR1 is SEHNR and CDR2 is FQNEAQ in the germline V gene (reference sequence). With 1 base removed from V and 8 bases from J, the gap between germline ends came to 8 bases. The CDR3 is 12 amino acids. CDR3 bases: TGTGCCAGCAGCTTAGAGCGAGGGGGCTACACCTTC. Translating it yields CASSLERGGYTF. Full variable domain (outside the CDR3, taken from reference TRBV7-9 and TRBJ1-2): DTGVSQNPRHKITKRGQNVTFRCDPISEHNRLYWYRQTLGQGPEFLTYFQNEAQLEKSRLLSDRFSAERPKGSFSTLEIQRTEQGDSAMYLCASSLERGGYTFGSGTRLTVV.

The CDR3 DNA reads as TGTGCCAGTAGTATGAACAGGGAATATGGTCAGCCCCAGCATTTT. Translation gives CASSMNREYGQPQHF. The J gene is TRBJ1-5, the V gene TRBV19; possible D gene TRBD1, 6 bases. This CDR3 region has 15 residues. In germline, CDR1 is LNHDA, CDR2 SQIVND (reference sequence). V lost 3 bases to trimming and J lost 6 bases, with 15 bases between them.

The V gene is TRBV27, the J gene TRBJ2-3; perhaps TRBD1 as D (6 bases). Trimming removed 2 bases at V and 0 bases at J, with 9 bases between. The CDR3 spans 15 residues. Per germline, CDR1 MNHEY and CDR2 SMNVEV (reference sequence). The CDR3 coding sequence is TGTGCCAGCAGTTTAGGACAGACTAGCACAGATACGCAGTATTTT. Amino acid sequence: CASSLGQTSTDTQYF.

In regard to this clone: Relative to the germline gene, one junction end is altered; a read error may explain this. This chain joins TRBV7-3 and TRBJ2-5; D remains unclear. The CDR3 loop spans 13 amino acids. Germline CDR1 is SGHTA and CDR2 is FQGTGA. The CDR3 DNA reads TGTACCAGCAGCTTAACAGTCCAGGAGACCCAGTACTTC. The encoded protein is CTSSLTVQETQYF.

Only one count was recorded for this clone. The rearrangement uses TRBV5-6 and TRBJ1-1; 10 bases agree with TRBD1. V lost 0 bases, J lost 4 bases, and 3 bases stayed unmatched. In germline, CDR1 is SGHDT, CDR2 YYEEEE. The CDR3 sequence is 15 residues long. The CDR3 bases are TGTGCCAGCAGCTTGGGACAGGGGGCGGCCACTGAAGCTTTCTTT. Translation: CASSLGQGAATEAFF.

This chain's CDR3 is CAIKVSRSPGSYSYEQYV. In DNA, the CDR3 is TGTGCCATCAAGGTTTCCCGATCTCCAGGCTCCTATTCCTACGAGCAGTACGTC. V gene TRBV10-3 combines with J gene TRBJ2-7, with unresolved D. The CDR3 runs to 18 residues. Trimming took 7 bases from V and 1 from J, leaving 26 bases between them. The V gene's germline CDR1 is ENHRY and CDR2 SYGVKD.

The CDR3 sequence is CASSRQGDTQYF. In DNA, the CDR3 is TGTGCCAGCAGTCGACAGGGTGATACGCAGTATTTT. The chain uses TRBV6-5 and TRBJ2-3; 7 positions match TRBD1. CDR1 and CDR2 from the germline V gene are MNHEY and SVGAGI. The CDR3 sequence is 12 residues long. The ends lost 5 bases at V and 6 bases at J; junction bases unmatched: 2.

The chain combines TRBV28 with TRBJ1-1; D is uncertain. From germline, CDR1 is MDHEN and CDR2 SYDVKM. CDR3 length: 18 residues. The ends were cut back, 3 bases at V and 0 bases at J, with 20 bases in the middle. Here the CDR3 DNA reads TGTGCCAGCAGTTTTCGTCCTGTAATCCTAGGAATGAACACTGAAGCTTTCTTT. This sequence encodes CASSFRPVILGMNTEAFF.

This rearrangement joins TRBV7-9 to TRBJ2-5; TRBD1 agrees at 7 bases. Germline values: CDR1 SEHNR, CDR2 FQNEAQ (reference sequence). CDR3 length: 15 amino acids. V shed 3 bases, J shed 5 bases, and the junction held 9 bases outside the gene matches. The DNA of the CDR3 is TGTGCCAGCAGCTTCTTGGGACAGTCCTGGGAGACCCAGTACTTC. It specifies CASSFLGQSWETQYF.

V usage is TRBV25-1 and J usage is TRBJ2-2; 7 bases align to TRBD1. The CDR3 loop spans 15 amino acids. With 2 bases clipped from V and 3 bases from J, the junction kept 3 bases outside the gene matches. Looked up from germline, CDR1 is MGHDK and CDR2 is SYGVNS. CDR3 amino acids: CASSERTGDTGELFF. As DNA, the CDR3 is TGTGCCAGCAGTGAAAGGACAGGAGACACCGGGGAGCTGTTTTTT.

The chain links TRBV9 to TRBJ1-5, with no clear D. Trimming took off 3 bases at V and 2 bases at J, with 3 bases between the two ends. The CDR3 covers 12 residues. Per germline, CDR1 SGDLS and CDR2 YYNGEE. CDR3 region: CASSAGNQPQHF. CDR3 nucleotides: TGTGCCAGCAGCGCAGGCAATCAGCCCCAGCATTTT.

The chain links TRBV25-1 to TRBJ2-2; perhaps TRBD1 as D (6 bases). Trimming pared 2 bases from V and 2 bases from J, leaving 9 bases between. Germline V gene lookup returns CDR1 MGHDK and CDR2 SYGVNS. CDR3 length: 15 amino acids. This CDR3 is CASSENRVNTGELFF. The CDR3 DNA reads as TGTGCCAGCAGTGAAAACAGGGTTAACACCGGGGAGCTGTTTTTT.

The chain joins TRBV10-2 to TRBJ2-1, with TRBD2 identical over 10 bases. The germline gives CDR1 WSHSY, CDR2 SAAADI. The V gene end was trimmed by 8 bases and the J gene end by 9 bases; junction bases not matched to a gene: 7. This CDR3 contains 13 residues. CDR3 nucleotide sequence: TGCGCCAGCGCCCTAGCGGGAGTTATTGAGCAGTTCTTC. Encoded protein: CASALAGVIEQFF.

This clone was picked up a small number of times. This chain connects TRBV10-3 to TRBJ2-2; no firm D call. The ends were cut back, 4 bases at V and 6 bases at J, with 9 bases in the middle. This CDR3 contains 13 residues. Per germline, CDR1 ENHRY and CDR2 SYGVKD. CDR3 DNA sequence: TGTGCCATCAGTGGGCCCAGGTCCGGGGAGCTGTTTTTT. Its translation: CAISGPRSGELFF.

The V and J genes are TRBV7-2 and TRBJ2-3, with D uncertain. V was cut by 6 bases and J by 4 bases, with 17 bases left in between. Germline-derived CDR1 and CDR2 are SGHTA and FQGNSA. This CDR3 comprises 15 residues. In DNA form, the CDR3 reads TGTGCCAGCAGGTTTGCAGGTGGTGGTGCAGATACGCAGTATTTT. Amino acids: CASRFAGGGADTQYF.

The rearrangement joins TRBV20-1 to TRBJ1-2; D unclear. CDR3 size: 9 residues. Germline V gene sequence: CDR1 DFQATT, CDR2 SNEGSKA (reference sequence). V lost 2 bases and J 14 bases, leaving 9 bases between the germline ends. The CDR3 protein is CSARTPTTF. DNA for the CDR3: TGCAGTGCTAGAACACCCACAACCTTC.

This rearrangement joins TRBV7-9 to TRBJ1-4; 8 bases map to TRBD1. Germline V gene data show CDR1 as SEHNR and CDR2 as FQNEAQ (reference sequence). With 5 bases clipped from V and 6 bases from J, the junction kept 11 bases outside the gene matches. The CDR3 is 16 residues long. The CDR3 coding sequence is TGTGCCAGCAGCACCACTAACAGGGGGGAGGATGAAAAACTGTTTTTT. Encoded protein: CASSTTNRGEDEKLFF.

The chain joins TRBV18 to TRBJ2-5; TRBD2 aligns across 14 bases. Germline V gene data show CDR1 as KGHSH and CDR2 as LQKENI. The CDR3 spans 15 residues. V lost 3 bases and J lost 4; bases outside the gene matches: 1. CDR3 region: CASSPGLAGGETQYF. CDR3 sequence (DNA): TGTGCCAGCTCACCTGGACTAGCGGGAGGAGAGACCCAGTACTTC.

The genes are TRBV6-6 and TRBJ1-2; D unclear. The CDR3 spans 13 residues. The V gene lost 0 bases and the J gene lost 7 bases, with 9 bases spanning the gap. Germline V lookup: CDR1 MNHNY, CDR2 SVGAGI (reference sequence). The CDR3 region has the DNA TGTGCCAGCAGTTACTCACCTGCGCTTGGCTACACCTTC. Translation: CASSYSPALGYTF.

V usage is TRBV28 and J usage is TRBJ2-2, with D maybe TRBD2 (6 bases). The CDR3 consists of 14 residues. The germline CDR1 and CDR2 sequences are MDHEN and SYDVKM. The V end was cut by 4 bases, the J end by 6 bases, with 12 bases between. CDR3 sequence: CASSWSSVPGELFF. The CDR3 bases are TGTGCCAGCAGTTGGTCTAGCGTGCCCGGGGAGCTGTTTTTT.

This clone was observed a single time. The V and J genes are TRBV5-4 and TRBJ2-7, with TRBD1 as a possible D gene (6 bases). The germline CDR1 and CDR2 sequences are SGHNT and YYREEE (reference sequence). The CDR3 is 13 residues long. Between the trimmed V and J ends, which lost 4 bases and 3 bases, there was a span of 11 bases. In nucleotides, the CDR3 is TGTGCCAGCAGCCGGGACACAAACTACGAGCAGTACTTC. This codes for CASSRDTNYEQYF.